This TCR beta chain originates from a study of CD4 T cell repertoires in COVID-19. Trimming pared 2 bases from V and 4 bases from J, leaving 9 bases between. Germline assignment: CDR1 MNHEY and CDR2 SMNVEV (reference sequence). This CDR3 has 13 amino acids. The protocol was immunoSEQ multiplex PCR, while the TCRdb copy is restricted to in-frame clones and leaves out a portion. Here the sample spans 60,000 to 90,000 clones, 83% being singletons. Study-level findings and limits: Some SARS-CoV-2 clonotypes, between about 6.5 and 28%, recurred in SARS-CoV and/or HKU1 cultures. Two or all three memory subsets shared several highly expanded SARS-CoV-2-reactive clonotypes.

With respect to this clone: The antigen is not known.

Samples came from patients recovered from mild-to-severe COVID-19. These memory T cells were uncultured and sequenced directly after ex vivo isolation. This clonotype was sampled from a human donor who had COVID-19. The specimen was CD4+ T cells from peripheral blood, collected after recovery from COVID-19. The rearrangement joins TRBV27 to TRBJ2-7, with unresolved D. The CDR3 sequence: CASSLKLGYEQYF. The CDR3 DNA sequence: TGTGCCAGCAGTTTAAAATTGGGGTACGAGCAGTACTTC.